This passage covers 22 T cell receptor beta chains from one sample sequenced in a study of Graves' ophthalmopathy and Graves' hyperthyroidism. RNA transcripts were the source from which TCR beta CDR3 regions were amplified. Following a first-round RT-PCR that used HTBI primers, a second-round multiplex PCR was carried out. In TCRdb, the multiplex PCR reads were re-called with MiXCR into one record per CDR3 protein. In the table there are 1 million to 1.3 million distinct CDR3 sequences, roughly 35% of which are singletons. The specimen was peripheral blood or thyroid tissue (not recorded which). Receptors were obtained from an adult man with Graves' hyperthyroidism.

This clonotype was picked up many times. The chain links TRBV2 to TRBJ1-5, with D unresolved. Per germline, CDR1 SNHLY and CDR2 FYNNEI. Trimming took off 4 bases at V and 2 bases at J, with 9 bases between the two ends. The CDR3 loop spans 14 amino acids. CDR3 bases: TGTGCCAGCAGTGGAGAAGCTGGCAATCAGCCCCAGCATTTT. Translated: CASSGEAGNQPQHF.

This clonotype was seen ten or more times. The CDR3 DNA sequence: TGTGCCAGCAGTGCCCCGGGACGCGCTCGGGATGGCTACACCTTC. It specifies CASSAPGRARDGYTF. The genes are TRBV6-2 or TRBV6-3 and TRBJ1-2; D possibly corresponds to TRBD1 (5 bases). The CDR3 contains 15 residues. CDR1 and CDR2 from the germline V gene are MNHEY and SVGEGT. The ends were cut back, 5 bases at V and 6 bases at J, with 19 bases in the middle.

This chain links TRBV7-9 with TRBJ2-4; the D gene could be TRBD1 or TRBD2 (6 bases each). There are 15 residues in the CDR3. V was clipped by 3 bases and J by 4 bases, with 13 bases between them. Germline lookup yields CDR1 SEHNR and CDR2 FQNEAQ (reference sequence). The CDR3 DNA is TGTGCCAGCAGCTTTGGCGGGACACGGAAAAACATTCAGTACTTC. This sequence encodes CASSFGGTRKNIQYF.

With regard to this clonotype: Just one base apart from a much larger clone, this may be a read error. The CDR3 region is CASSGNWNTGELFF. In DNA form, the CDR3 reads TGCGCCAGCAGTGGAAACTGGAACACCGGGGAGCTGTTTTTT. The V gene is TRBV10-1, the J gene TRBJ2-2; D is undetermined. This CDR3 has 14 amino acids. CDR1 is WNHNN and CDR2 is SYGVQD in the germline V gene (reference sequence). V was trimmed by 4 bases and J by 1 base, leaving 7 bases between them.

This clonotype was seen many times. The chain recombines TRBV20-1 with TRBJ1-1; a weak D match, TRBD1 (6 bases). CDR3 length: 13 amino acids. With 3 bases removed from V and 0 bases from J, the gap between germline ends came to 8 bases. CDR1 is DFQATT, CDR2 SNEGSKA, per germline (reference sequence). The CDR3 loop reads CSARRGMNTEAFF. For the CDR3, the DNA is TGCAGTGCTAGGAGGGGGATGAACACTGAAGCTTTCTTT.

The V call is TRBV29-1, the J call TRBJ1-2; 9 nucleotides line up with TRBD1. The trim removed 7 bases at V and 2 bases at J, leaving 5 bases unmatched. Germline CDR1 and CDR2: SQVTM and ANQGSEA. CDR3 length equals 13 residues. This CDR3 is CSAQGTGNYGYTF. CDR3 DNA: TGCAGCGCCCAAGGGACAGGGAACTATGGCTACACCTTC.

V is TRBV18 and J is TRBJ1-6; unclear D gene. Trimming pared 5 bases from V and 4 bases from J, leaving 12 bases between. Germline V gives CDR1 KGHSH, CDR2 LQKENI. This CDR3 spans 15 amino acids. The CDR3 region is CASSAGPIYNSPLHF. Written as DNA, the CDR3 is TGTGCCAGCTCAGCCGGGCCGATTTATAATTCACCCCTCCACTTT.

The J gene is TRBJ1-5, the V gene TRBV19; no definite D call. The CDR3 sequence is 13 residues long. V was shortened by 9 bases and J by 4 bases, with 13 bases between the two germline ends. Germline CDR1 LNHDA, CDR2 SQIVND (reference sequence). The CDR3 DNA follows: TGTGCCAGCCATGCCCAGAGAAATCAGCCCCAGCATTTT. Translation: CASHAQRNQPQHF.

Points on this clonotype: A far more abundant clone sits one base away, making this likely a read error. The chain employs TRBV10-3 and TRBJ1-2, with D possibly being TRBD1 (5 bases). From germline, CDR1 is ENHRY and CDR2 SYGVKD. This CDR3 has 13 residues. CDR3 DNA sequence: TGTGCCAGCAGTTTCGGACATGGGGACGGCTACACCTTC. It translates to CASSFGHGDGYTF.

The rearrangement uses TRBV7-8 and TRBJ2-7; D ambiguous. This CDR3 is built from 14 residues. Between the trimmed V and J ends, which lost 1 base and 3 bases, there was a span of 10 bases. Germline V gene data show CDR1 as SGHVS and CDR2 as FQNEAQ. The CDR3 region has the DNA TGTGCCAGCAGCTTAGACAGCGCTATCTACGAGCAGTACTTC. As protein: CASSLDSAIYEQYF.

The chain uses TRBV29-1 and TRBJ1-2; 10 bases match TRBD1. Germline V lookup: CDR1 SQVTM, CDR2 ANQGSEA. There are 15 residues in the CDR3. V lost 0 bases to trimming and J lost 4 bases; unmatched junction nucleotides: 5. Here the CDR3 DNA reads TGCAGCGTTGAAGATCGGGACAGGGGTCTCTATGGCTACACCTTC. The encoded protein is CSVEDRDRGLYGYTF.

This clonotype was counted between two and nine times. V usage is TRBV6-4 and J usage is TRBJ2-2; unclear D gene. The CDR3 has 13 amino acids. V was shortened by 3 bases and J by 5 bases, with 7 bases between the two germline ends. Per the germline V gene, CDR1 is MRHNA and CDR2 is SNTAGT. CDR3 sequence: CASSEVGTGELFF. The CDR3 DNA sequence: TGTGCCAGCAGTGAGGTGGGAACCGGGGAGCTGTTTTTT.

In the case of this clonotype: A clone one base away is much larger, so this may be a read error. V and J are TRBV19 and TRBJ1-2; D gene ambiguous. Germline loops: CDR1 LNHDA, CDR2 SQIVND (reference sequence). The CDR3 is made up of 14 amino acids. This CDR3 reads CASRSGGGIYDYTF. The CDR3, as DNA: TGTGCCAGTAGAAGTGGTGGAGGGATCTATGACTACACCTTC.

The chain uses TRBV20-1 and TRBJ2-7, with D perhaps being TRBD1 or TRBD2 (5 bases each). In germline, CDR1 is DFQATT, CDR2 SNEGSKA (reference sequence). The CDR3 loop spans 13 amino acids. With 5 bases removed from V and 2 bases from J, the gap between germline ends came to 13 bases. The CDR3 nucleotides read TGCAGTGCTCACCGGGACCGAGCCTACGAGCAGTACTTC. The encoded protein is CSAHRDRAYEQYF.

The rearrangement joins TRBV28 to TRBJ2-7; D not certain. V lost 5 bases and J lost 3, with 11 bases in between. This CDR3 is built from 13 residues. Germline CDR1 and CDR2: MDHEN and SYDVKM. Here the CDR3 reads CASSLPQDYEQYF. The DNA for the CDR3 is TGTGCCAGCAGTCTCCCCCAGGACTACGAGCAGTACTTC.

This clonotype was recorded many times. The genes are TRBV20-1 and TRBJ2-5; unclear D gene. CDR3 length equals 16 residues. The germline V and J ends were trimmed by 0 bases and 4 bases, with 18 bases remaining between them. Germline lookup yields CDR1 DFQATT and CDR2 SNEGSKA (reference sequence). CDR3 DNA: TGCAGTGCTAGAGATACGGAGTATATCAACCGAGAGACCCAGTACTTC. It codes for CSARDTEYINRETQYF.

This chain joins TRBV7-8 and TRBJ1-2; no definite D call. The germline gives CDR1 SGHVS, CDR2 FQNEAQ. This CDR3 has 14 amino acids. Trimming shortened V by 5 bases and J by 3 bases, and 13 bases separated the two germline ends. For the CDR3, the DNA is TGTGCCAGCAGCGTTGCCCCGGGAGACTATGGCTACACCTTC. It yields the protein CASSVAPGDYGYTF.

This clonotype was detected ten times or more. The V and J genes are TRBV20-1 and TRBJ2-7; 9 bases line up with TRBD2. CDR1 and CDR2 from the germline V gene are DFQATT and SNEGSKA (reference sequence). J gave up 5 bases and V 0 bases, and 5 bases lay outside the gene matches. The CDR3 has 14 residues. As DNA, the CDR3 is TGCAGTGCTAGAGACAAGGGACTAGCTCACGAGCAGTACTTC. Encoded protein: CSARDKGLAHEQYF.

As to this clonotype: A clone one base away is much larger, so this may be a read error. CDR3 residues: CASRAGQFSGNAIYF. CDR3 bases: TGTGCCAGCAGAGCAGGACAGTTCTCTGGAAACGCCATATATTTT. The chain joins TRBV7-9 to TRBJ1-3; D might be TRBD1 (6 bases). Germline assignment: CDR1 SEHNR and CDR2 FQNEAQ (reference sequence). CDR3 size: 15 residues.

This clonotype has more than one count but fewer than ten. V is TRBV9 and J is TRBJ1-1, with 7 bases aligning to TRBD1. This CDR3 comprises 17 residues. Trimming took 4 bases from V and 1 from J; bases not matched to a gene: 13. Per germline, CDR1 SGDLS and CDR2 YYNGEE. CDR3 amino acids: CASSLARGGWGNTEAFF. CDR3 nucleotides: TGTGCCAGCAGCTTAGCGCGAGGGGGCTGGGGGAACACTGAAGCTTTCTTT.

This clonotype was seen a handful of times. The rearrangement links TRBV15 to TRBJ1-1; 7 bases map to TRBD1. This CDR3 is 16 amino acids long. Per germline, CDR1 LNHNV and CDR2 YYDKDF (reference sequence). V lost 3 bases and J lost 0; bases outside the gene matches: 7. The DNA of the CDR3 is TGTGCCACCAGCAGTCGGGGACAGCTCTTGAACACTGAAGCTTTCTTT. It codes for CATSSRGQLLNTEAFF.

At least ten counts were recorded for this clonotype. The chain has TRBV20-1 and TRBJ2-5, with TRBD2 matching 9 bases. Germline loops: CDR1 DFQATT, CDR2 SNEGSKA (reference sequence). The length of the CDR3 is 14 residues. The trim removed 3 bases at V and 5 bases at J, leaving 7 bases unmatched. For the CDR3, the DNA is TGCAGTGCTAGTCTTCTAGCGGGATTGGAGACCCAGTACTTC. It codes for CSASLLAGLETQYF.